The 30 T cell receptor beta chains below come from one sample, sequenced in a study of cytomegalovirus exposure and HLA in healthy donors. In the PCR, 60 Vbeta and 13 Jbeta primers were used. Generated by immunoSEQ multiplex PCR, the TCRdb table keeps only in-frame clones and is missing some. This table has about 150,000 clones, about 72% appearing once. Sample: PBMCs. The receptors originated from a man aged 35-49 years in good health and CMV-seronegative.

This rearrangement joins TRBV7-5 to TRBJ1-4; TRBD1, as called in the table, went unchecked against the DNA. TRBV7-5 is described as a pseudogene. This CDR3 is 15 amino acids long. CDR3 amino acids: CAGTGTKKTNEKLFF. In nucleotides, the CDR3 is TGTGCCGGGACAGGGACCAAGAAAACTAATGAAAAACTGTTTTTT.

The V call is TRBV5-1, the J call TRBJ2-7, with D possibly matching TRBD1 (5 bases). The V gene lost 4 bases and the J gene lost 3 bases, with 8 bases spanning the gap. This CDR3 contains 12 residues. The germline gives CDR1 SGHRS, CDR2 YFSETQ. The CDR3: CASSQDSYEQYF. CDR3 DNA: TGCGCCAGCAGCCAAGACAGCTACGAGCAGTACTTC.

The chain couples TRBV27 to TRBJ2-3; 11 positions agree with TRBD2. This CDR3 is 17 amino acids long. V lost 6 bases and J lost 0; bases outside the gene matches: 8. Germline assignment: CDR1 MNHEY and CDR2 SMNVEV (reference sequence). The CDR3, as DNA: TGTGCCAGCAGCTTCGGACTAGCGGGTGCTAGCACAGATACGCAGTATTTT. Residues: CASSFGLAGASTDTQYF.

The rearrangement joins TRBV29-1 to TRBJ2-4; 9 nucleotides agree with TRBD1. The J segment lost 1 base and the V segment lost 6 bases, leaving 7 bases of the junction unmatched. The CDR3 consists of 15 residues. Germline values: CDR1 SQVTM, CDR2 ANQGSEA. The CDR3 sequence is CSVTGGRAAKNIQYF. CDR3 coding DNA: TGCAGCGTGACAGGGGGGAGGGCTGCCAAAAACATTCAGTACTTC.

A note on this clone: The sample carries other DNA sequences with the same CDR3. This chain connects TRBV2 to TRBJ1-2; 7 nucleotides align to TRBD1. With 9 bases clipped from V and 7 bases from J, the junction kept 11 bases outside the gene matches. The CDR3 is 13 amino acids. Germline CDR1 is SNHLY and CDR2 is FYNNEI. The CDR3 loop is CASRGDSSVGYTF. The CDR3 DNA reads TGTGCCAGTAGGGGGGACAGCTCTGTTGGCTACACCTTC.

This chain uses TRBV11-2 with TRBJ2-7; TRBD2 agrees at 7 bases. J gave up 0 bases and V 7 bases, and 9 bases lay outside the gene matches. The CDR3 runs 15 residues. Germline lookup yields CDR1 SGHAT and CDR2 FQNNGV. This CDR3 reads CASTHLSGHSYEQYF. The CDR3 DNA sequence: TGTGCCAGCACCCACCTTAGCGGGCACTCCTACGAGCAGTACTTC.

The sample holds a few counts of this clone. The CDR3 bases are TGTGCCAAAAACGGAGGGGCGATGGATGGCTACACCTTC. It encodes CAKNGGAMDGYTF. V usage is TRBV7-2 and J usage is TRBJ1-2, with a weak D call TRBD1 (5 bases). V was clipped by 10 bases and J by 6 bases, with 18 bases between them. Germline V lookup: CDR1 SGHTA, CDR2 FQGNSA. This CDR3 comprises 13 residues.

This clone has a handful of counts. For the CDR3, the DNA is TGTACAAGAGAGCGGCCCCGTCCTTATGGCTACACCTTC. Translation gives CTRERPRPYGYTF. The J gene is TRBJ1-2, the V gene TRBV2; the D is unclear. This CDR3 is built from 13 residues. In germline, CDR1 is SNHLY, CDR2 FYNNEI. The full variable domain, completed using reference TRBV2 and TRBJ1-2, is EPEVTQTPSHQVTQMGQEVILRCVPISNHLYFYWYRQILGQKVEFLVSFYNNEISEKSEIFDDQFSVERPDGSNFTLKIRSTKLEDSAMYFCTRERPRPYGYTFGSGTRLTVV.

The chain uses TRBV19 and TRBJ2-7, with TRBD2 as a possible D gene (5 bases). V was clipped by 0 bases and J by 0 bases, with 9 bases between them. CDR3 length equals 15 residues. Germline V gene data show CDR1 as LNHDA and CDR2 as SQIVND (reference sequence). The CDR3 sequence is CASSIDHGISYEQYF. The CDR3 coding sequence is TGTGCCAGTAGTATAGATCACGGGATCTCCTACGAGCAGTACTTC. Full variable domain (outside the CDR3, taken from reference TRBV19 and TRBJ2-7): DGGITQSPKYLFRKEGQNVTLSCEQNLNHDAMYWYRQDPGQGLRLIYYSQIVNDFQKGDIAEGYSVSREKKESFPLTVTSAQKNPTAFYLCASSIDHGISYEQYFGPGTRLTVT.

This clone showed up just a few times. V is TRBV5-1 and J is TRBJ2-1, with 12 bases lining up with TRBD1. CDR3 length equals 14 residues. Germline assignment: CDR1 SGHRS and CDR2 YFSETQ. With V trimmed by 6 bases and J by 9 bases, 7 bases remained unmatched. The chain's CDR3 is CASTGTGGDFEQFF. The CDR3 DNA reads TGCGCCAGCACCGGGACAGGGGGCGATTTTGAGCAGTTCTTC. Complete variable domain (other parts from reference TRBV5-1 and TRBJ2-1): KAGVTQTPRYLIKTRGQQVTLSCSPISGHRSVSWYQQTPGQGLQFLFEYFSETQRNKGNFPGRFSGRQFSNSRSEMNVSTLELGDSALYLCASTGTGGDFEQFFGPGTRLTVL.

V is TRBV25-1 and J is TRBJ2-7, with D possibly TRBD2 on 6 matching bases. Germline CDR1 reads MGHDK; CDR2 reads SYGVNS. CDR3 length equals 12 residues. V lost 0 bases and J lost 6, with 6 bases in between. The CDR3 sequence: CASSEYGGEQYF. In DNA form, the CDR3 reads TGTGCCAGCAGTGAATACGGGGGCGAGCAGTACTTC.

The CDR3 loop reads CASSLWTGVYEQYF. The CDR3 DNA sequence: TGTGCCAGCAGCTTGTGGACAGGGGTCTACGAGCAGTACTTC. The chain employs TRBV5-6 and TRBJ2-7; 9 positions agree with TRBD1. Looked up from germline, CDR1 is SGHDT and CDR2 is YYEEEE. Trimming at V came to 1 base and at J to 3 bases, leaving 2 bases not matched to a gene. CDR3 length: 14 residues.

The chain is built from TRBV6-1 and TRBJ2-7, with 8 bases fitting TRBD1. This CDR3 comprises 14 residues. Germline CDR1 is MNHNS and CDR2 is SASEGT. The V and J ends lost 1 base and 4 bases, in that order; junction bases with no gene match: 3. The CDR3 loop is CASSEGWTGYEQYF. As DNA, the CDR3 is TGTGCCAGCAGTGAAGGCTGGACAGGGTACGAGCAGTACTTC.

J is TRBJ1-6 and V is TRBV9; D may be TRBD1 (5 bases). V shed 2 bases and J shed 9 bases, with 12 bases lying between them. CDR1 and CDR2 from the germline V gene are SGDLS and YYNGEE. CDR3 length equals 14 residues. In DNA form, the CDR3 reads TGTGCCAGCAGCGTGTGGGGCGGAAGTTCACCCCTCCACTTT. Its translation is CASSVWGGSSPLHF.

This clone was found once. The chain recombines TRBV7-3 with TRBJ2-3; 9 bases agree with TRBD1. The junction had 6 bases not matched to a gene; V was cut back by 2 bases and J by 6 bases. The CDR3 covers 15 residues. Germline V CDR1 and CDR2: SGHTA, FQGTGA. CDR3 bases: TGTGCCAGCAGCTTACGGACAGGGGTTAGGGATACGCAGTATTTT. Its protein is CASSLRTGVRDTQYF.

This clone turned up a few times. The V gene is TRBV18, the J gene TRBJ2-5; TRBD2 agrees at 7 bases. The germline V gene encodes CDR1 KGHSH and CDR2 LQKENI. The CDR3 is 16 amino acids. Trimming at V came to 3 bases and at J to 2 bases, leaving 9 bases not matched to a gene. The CDR3 loop reads CASSPFPSGAQETQYF. CDR3 DNA sequence: TGTGCCAGCTCACCTTTCCCCAGCGGGGCTCAAGAGACCCAGTACTTC.

The V and J genes are TRBV4-1 and TRBJ2-7; TRBD2 matches at 10 bases. Trimming took 0 bases from V and 3 from J; bases not matched to a gene: 8. Germline values: CDR1 MGHRA, CDR2 YSYEKL. The CDR3 is 17 amino acids. CDR3 in DNA: TGCGCCAGCAGCCAAGAAACCAAGCGGGGGGGTATCTACGAGCAGTACTTC. This encodes CASSQETKRGGIYEQYF.

This sequence joins TRBV6-5 and TRBJ1-4; D is unresolved. Trimming took off 6 bases at V and 6 bases at J, with 17 bases between the two ends. Germline V gives CDR1 MNHEY, CDR2 SVGAGI. The CDR3 totals 15 residues. CDR3 loop: CASSRRPQAYEKLFF. CDR3 coding DNA: TGTGCCAGCAGCCGTCGGCCGCAGGCCTATGAAAAACTGTTTTTT.

This clone was observed a few times. The chain employs TRBV7-9 and TRBJ2-7; 7 nucleotides align to TRBD2. The CDR3 is made up of 14 amino acids. CDR1 is SEHNR and CDR2 is FQNEAQ in the germline V gene (reference sequence). Trimming cost V 2 bases and J 2 bases; bases outside gene matches: 3. The CDR3 DNA reads as TGTGCCAGCAGCTTACCCGGACTAGCCTACGAGCAGTACTTC. It translates to CASSLPGLAYEQYF.

This clone was counted a single time. V gene TRBV12-5 combines with J gene TRBJ2-1; possibly TRBD2 for D (5 bases). The CDR3 totals 18 residues. The V gene's germline CDR1 is LGHNT and CDR2 FRNRAP. V was shortened by 0 bases and J by 7 bases, with 22 bases between the two germline ends. CDR3 residues: CASGLVPPQRRTLNEQFF. The CDR3 nucleotides read TGTGCTAGTGGTTTGGTACCCCCCCAGCGGCGGACCCTTAATGAGCAGTTCTTC. Together with reference TRBV12-5 and TRBJ2-1, the CDR3 gives the full variable domain: DARVTQTPRHKVTEMGQEVTMRCQPILGHNTVFWYRQTMMQGLELLAYFRNRAPLDDSGMPKDRFSAEMPDATLATLKIQPSEPRDSAVYFCASGLVPPQRRTLNEQFFGPGTRLTVL.

This clone showed up just a few times. The chain carries TRBV18 and TRBJ1-5; D may be TRBD1 (6 bases). Germline-derived CDR1 and CDR2 are KGHSH and LQKENI. There are 14 residues in the CDR3. V was shortened by 3 bases and J by 7 bases, with 13 bases between the two germline ends. CDR3 in DNA: TGTGCCAGCTCACCTACAGGGCAGGGGCAGCCCCAGCATTTT. This codes for CASSPTGQGQPQHF. Drawing the rest from reference TRBV18 and TRBJ1-5, the complete variable domain is NAGVMQNPRHLVRRRGQEARLRCSPMKGHSHVYWYRQLPEEGLKFMVYLQKENIIDESGMPKERFSAEFPKEGPSILRIQQVVRGDSAAYFCASSPTGQGQPQHFGDGTRLSIL.

This clone was seen only once. The chain carries TRBV15 and TRBJ2-7, with TRBD1 as a possible D gene (6 bases). The CDR3 totals 14 residues. V lost 5 bases and J lost 2, with 13 bases in between. Germline V gene sequence: CDR1 LNHNV, CDR2 YYDKDF (reference sequence). The CDR3 DNA is TGTGCCACCAGCTTCCGGACAGAGACCTACGAGCAGTACTTC. It codes for CATSFRTETYEQYF.

This clone was recorded a few times. This sequence joins TRBV5-1 and TRBJ1-4; maybe TRBD1 (6 bases). The CDR3 length is 14 residues. Trimming removed 0 bases from V and 7 bases from J, with 10 bases in between. Germline CDR1 and CDR2: SGHRS and YFSETQ. The CDR3 DNA reads TGCGCCAGCAGCTTGGGGCAGGGGAGTGAAAAACTGTTTTTT. This encodes CASSLGQGSEKLFF. Full variable domain (missing parts from reference TRBV5-1 and TRBJ1-4): KAGVTQTPRYLIKTRGQQVTLSCSPISGHRSVSWYQQTPGQGLQFLFEYFSETQRNKGNFPGRFSGRQFSNSRSEMNVSTLELGDSALYLCASSLGQGSEKLFFGSGTQLSVL.

This chain joins TRBV5-1 and TRBJ2-7; D possibly corresponds to TRBD1 (6 bases). This CDR3 is 15 amino acids long. The germline V and J ends were trimmed by 4 bases and 0 bases, with 14 bases remaining between them. Per germline, CDR1 SGHRS and CDR2 YFSETQ. The CDR3 loop reads CASSRTDKSSYEQYF. In DNA, the CDR3 is TGCGCCAGCAGCCGGACAGATAAGAGCTCCTACGAGCAGTACTTC.

This clone was detected a few times. The J gene is TRBJ2-5, the V gene TRBV5-1; 7 nucleotides match TRBD1. The V gene end was trimmed by 4 bases and the J gene end by 3 bases; junction bases not matched to a gene: 6. CDR1 is SGHRS, CDR2 YFSETQ, per germline. This CDR3 contains 14 residues. CDR3 sequence (DNA): TGCGCCAGCAGCACGACAGGGAGCGAAGAGACCCAGTACTTC. Translating gives CASSTTGSEETQYF. Supplemented by reference TRBV5-1 and TRBJ2-5, the full variable domain reads KAGVTQTPRYLIKTRGQQVTLSCSPISGHRSVSWYQQTPGQGLQFLFEYFSETQRNKGNFPGRFSGRQFSNSRSEMNVSTLELGDSALYLCASSTTGSEETQYFGPGTRLLVL.

The CDR3 nucleotides are TGTGCCAGCAGCTTATCAGGAGGGAGTGAAGCTTTCTTT. Residues: CASSLSGGSEAFF. This chain links TRBV7-8 with TRBJ1-1; D is unclear. The CDR3 spans 13 residues. CDR1 is SGHVS, CDR2 FQNEAQ, per germline. Trimming stripped 2 bases from V and 7 bases from J, with 11 bases between.

This rearrangement joins TRBV11-1 to TRBJ2-7; D is undetermined. Germline V gives CDR1 SGHAT, CDR2 FQDESV (reference sequence). The CDR3 sequence is 12 residues long. The V and J ends lost 6 bases and 3 bases respectively, with 9 bases between them. CDR3 sequence: CASRNSFYEQYF. In DNA, the CDR3 is TGTGCCAGCAGGAACAGCTTCTACGAGCAGTACTTC.

V usage is TRBV19 and J usage is TRBJ2-7; D may be TRBD1 (6 bases). The CDR3 spans 15 residues. V shed 3 bases and J shed 1 base, with 13 bases lying between them. Germline assignment: CDR1 LNHDA and CDR2 SQIVND (reference sequence). CDR3 sequence: CASSMVLDRSYEQYF. CDR3 in DNA: TGTGCCAGTAGTATGGTTCTGGACAGATCCTACGAGCAGTACTTC.

As regards this clone: The same CDR3 can be traced to other DNA sequences in this sample. CDR3 in DNA: TGTGCCAGCAGCGATTTGGACACCAGCATTGGTGAGGGCTACACCTTC. Protein sequence: CASSDLDTSIGEGYTF. This sequence joins TRBV6-6 and TRBJ1-2; possibly TRBD1 for D (5 bases). Germline loops: CDR1 MNHNY, CDR2 SVGAGI (reference sequence). V shed 6 bases and J shed 8 bases, with 25 bases lying between them. The length of the CDR3 is 16 residues.

The chain is built from TRBV19 and TRBJ1-2, with 9 bases lining up with TRBD1. Germline CDR1 and CDR2: LNHDA and SQIVND (reference sequence). The trim removed 2 bases at V and 7 bases at J, leaving 2 bases unmatched. The CDR3 length is 13 residues. In DNA, the CDR3 is TGTGCCAGTAGTATACTACAGGGGGCTGGCTACACCTTC. Translated, it gives CASSILQGAGYTF.